These 27 T cell receptor beta chains were sequenced from one sample in a study of T cell repertoires in cytomegalovirus infection. TCRdb used MiXCR to reprocess the reads, holding one entry per CDR3 protein. The data contain a few hundred thousand distinct CDR3 sequences, roughly an eighth of them singletons. Sequencing used PBMCs. The origin of the receptors is a human donor in good health (CMV status not recorded). Some clones in this sample may be carry-over from other donors' samples.

This clonotype was observed a few times. The chain carries TRBV4-3 and TRBJ1-4, with D maybe TRBD1 (6 bases). This CDR3 is built from 16 residues. The germline gives CDR1 LGHNA, CDR2 YSLEER. V lost 4 bases, J lost 6 bases, and 18 bases lay in between. CDR3 loop: CASSPDGGGGDEKLFF. In nucleotides, the CDR3 is TGCGCCAGCAGCCCCGACGGGGGGGGCGGGGATGAAAAACTGTTTTTT.

The CDR3 region has the DNA TGTGCCAGCAGTTTAAAGGGTGAAGCTTTCTTT. Translating gives CASSLKGEAFF. The V and J genes are TRBV28 and TRBJ1-1; no reliable D call. The CDR3 sequence is 11 residues long. The V and J ends lost 2 bases and 7 bases respectively, with 5 bases between them. The germline CDR1 and CDR2 sequences are MDHEN and SYDVKM.

The chain uses TRBV20-1 and TRBJ2-7, with no clear D. Trimming left V 3 bases short and J 0 bases short, with 12 bases between. The CDR3 is 14 residues long. Per the germline V gene, CDR1 is DFQATT and CDR2 is SNEGSKA (reference sequence). CDR3: CSASLVISSYEQYF. The CDR3 DNA reads as TGCAGTGCTAGTCTCGTAATAAGCTCCTACGAGCAGTACTTC.

This clonotype was recorded at least ten times. The V call is TRBV4-2, the J call TRBJ2-3; no reliable D call. This CDR3 has 15 amino acids. Germline CDR1 and CDR2: LGHNA and YNFKEQ. V lost 1 base and J 2 bases, leaving 10 bases between the germline ends. The CDR3 spells CASSQVGDSTDTQYF. The CDR3 DNA is TGTGCCAGCAGCCAAGTGGGTGACTCCACAGATACGCAGTATTTT.

This clonotype was observed at least ten times. The chain links TRBV6-1 to TRBJ2-2, with TRBD2 identical over 10 bases. This CDR3 spans 16 amino acids. Germline V CDR1 and CDR2: MNHNS, SASEGT. The V gene end was trimmed by 5 bases and the J gene end by 6 bases; junction bases not matched to a gene: 9. The CDR3: CASSSPASGRAGELFF. The CDR3 DNA reads TGTGCCAGCAGTTCCCCCGCCAGCGGGAGGGCCGGGGAGCTGTTTTTT.

The chain carries TRBV25-1 and TRBJ1-2; D remains ambiguous. Trimming took 1 base from V and 3 from J, leaving 18 bases between them. CDR3 length equals 17 residues. Germline V gene lookup returns CDR1 MGHDK and CDR2 SYGVNS. The DNA for the CDR3 is TGTGCCAGCAGTGAATCAAAGGCCCCACCGCAGGACTATGGCTACACCTTC. Its translation: CASSESKAPPQDYGYTF.

Only a few counts were recorded for this clonotype. V usage is TRBV10-3 and J usage is TRBJ1-2; the D gene is possibly TRBD1 (6 bases). Germline V CDR1 and CDR2: ENHRY, SYGVKD. The CDR3 spans 14 residues. With 2 bases removed from V and 8 bases from J, the gap between germline ends came to 15 bases. The CDR3 DNA reads as TGTGCCATCAGTGAGCAAGGGGGGCCAGGAGGCTACACCTTC. Translating it yields CAISEQGGPGGYTF.

This clonotype was counted only a few times. The gene calls are TRBV20-1 and TRBJ2-6, with D unclear. This CDR3 has 18 residues. V lost 1 base and J 5 bases, leaving 21 bases between the germline ends. The germline V gene encodes CDR1 DFQATT and CDR2 SNEGSKA (reference sequence). The DNA for the CDR3 is TGCAGTGCTAGAGTACCGGCCGATAACGCGAATAGGGCCAACGTCCTGACTTTC. The encoded protein is CSARVPADNANRANVLTF.

This clonotype appeared a few times. The chain carries TRBV12-3 or TRBV12-4 and TRBJ2-3; no clear D gene. Trimming cost V 6 bases and J 4 bases, with 11 bases left between them. This CDR3 has 13 residues. The chain's CDR3 is CASSNSLADTQYF. CDR3 DNA sequence: TGTGCCAGCAGCAATTCGTTGGCAGATACGCAGTATTTT.

The genes are TRBV6-5 and TRBJ2-3; tentative D call: TRBD1 (5 bases). The CDR3 loop spans 16 amino acids. The V and J ends lost 1 base and 2 bases respectively, with 13 bases between them. Per germline, CDR1 MNHEY and CDR2 SVGAGI. Here the CDR3 DNA reads TGTGCCAGCAGTTACTTTGCAGGGCCCTTCACAGATACGCAGTATTTT. Translated, it gives CASSYFAGPFTDTQYF.

The chain has TRBV28 and TRBJ2-7; 12 positions match TRBD2. The ends lost 6 bases at V and 2 bases at J; junction bases unmatched: 8. Per the germline V gene, CDR1 is MDHEN and CDR2 is SYDVKM. The CDR3 consists of 16 residues. The CDR3 region is CASRPTSGSDAYEQYF. The CDR3 DNA reads as TGTGCCAGCAGGCCGACTAGCGGGAGCGACGCCTACGAGCAGTACTTC.

The table lists this clonotype with many counts. The chain carries TRBV7-2 and TRBJ1-2; 10 bases agree with TRBD1. Trimming cost V 5 bases and J 8 bases; bases outside gene matches: 8. This CDR3 contains 14 residues. In germline, CDR1 is SGHTA, CDR2 FQGNSA. The CDR3, as DNA: TGTGCCAGCAGCCCCGACAGGGGGCTGTACGGCTACACCTTC. This gives the protein CASSPDRGLYGYTF.

This rearrangement joins TRBV28 to TRBJ2-3, with D possibly matching TRBD2 (6 bases). The germline gives CDR1 MDHEN, CDR2 SYDVKM. V lost 9 bases and J lost 0, with 16 bases in between. The CDR3 consists of 15 residues. CDR3 sequence reads: CASTRTKASTDTQYF. The CDR3 coding sequence is TGTGCCAGTACTAGGACTAAAGCTAGCACAGATACGCAGTATTTT.

This clonotype was recorded at least ten times. This chain joins TRBV7-8 and TRBJ2-1; 8 bases are shared with TRBD2. This CDR3 contains 17 residues. Unmatched junction bases numbered 8, after V lost 1 base and J lost 3 bases. Germline V gene data show CDR1 as SGHVS and CDR2 as FQNEAQ. The CDR3 here is CASSLEGGGTFYNEQFF. The CDR3 nucleotides are TGTGCCAGCAGCTTAGAAGGCGGGGGGACCTTCTACAATGAGCAGTTCTTC.

To note about this clonotype: One end of the junction does not line up with germline, which may come from a read error. This rearrangement joins TRBV13 to TRBJ2-1, with 10 nucleotides matching TRBD1. This CDR3 comprises 15 residues. The germline gives CDR1 PRHDT, CDR2 FYEKMQ (reference sequence). The CDR3 coding sequence is TGTGCCGGCAGCGCGGGACAGGGGAGGATCAATGAGCAGTTCTTC. It specifies CAGSAGQGRINEQFF.

The genes are TRBV2 and TRBJ2-1, with no clear D. Looked up from germline, CDR1 is SNHLY and CDR2 is FYNNEI. Trimming removed 1 base from V and 1 base from J, with 8 bases in between. The CDR3 is made up of 15 amino acids. The CDR3, as DNA: TGTGCCAGCAGTGAAGTGGCAGATTCCTACAATGAGCAGTTCTTC. Residues: CASSEVADSYNEQFF.

Here the CDR3 DNA reads TGTGCCACCAGCAGAGGGATACAGTTTGGAGAGACCCAGTACTTC. It encodes CATSRGIQFGETQYF. The chain recombines TRBV15 with TRBJ2-5; D uncertain. V was shortened by 1 base and J by 4 bases, with 13 bases between the two germline ends. The CDR3 length is 15 residues. Germline CDR1 is LNHNV and CDR2 is YYDKDF (reference sequence).

This clonotype came up many times. This chain joins TRBV7-9 and TRBJ2-7, with D possibly being TRBD2 (6 bases). The CDR3 extends over 14 amino acids. Germline V lookup: CDR1 SEHNR, CDR2 FQNEAQ (reference sequence). Trimming pared 4 bases from V and 4 bases from J, leaving 14 bases between. In DNA form, the CDR3 reads TGTGCCAGCAGCTGGGAGGTGGGCCCATACGAGCAGTACTTC. Translating gives CASSWEVGPYEQYF.

This clonotype appeared a few times. V is TRBV9 and J is TRBJ1-2; D unclear. This CDR3 has 14 residues. Germline V gene data show CDR1 as SGDLS and CDR2 as YYNGEE. Trimming left V 0 bases short and J 7 bases short, with 13 bases between. CDR3 nucleotide sequence: TGTGCCAGCAGCGTAGGAGACACATCCACTGGCTACACCTTC. Translated, it gives CASSVGDTSTGYTF.

This clonotype has ten or more counts. The V call is TRBV7-9, the J call TRBJ2-7; the D gene is possibly TRBD2 (6 bases). With 10 bases removed from V and 4 bases from J, the gap between germline ends came to 11 bases. CDR1 is SEHNR and CDR2 is FQNEAQ in the germline V gene (reference sequence). The CDR3 has 11 amino acids. The CDR3 loop reads CATTGDYEQYF. CDR3 nucleotides: TGTGCCACTACGGGGGATTACGAGCAGTACTTC.

This clonotype showed up just a few times. This chain connects TRBV11-2 to TRBJ1-1; D is uncertain. From germline, CDR1 is SGHAT and CDR2 FQNNGV. The CDR3 spans 15 residues. Trimming cost V 5 bases and J 3 bases, with 16 bases left between them. The CDR3 coding sequence is TGTGCCAGCAGCCGCATGGCGACATGGGACACTGAAGCTTTCTTT. Residues: CASSRMATWDTEAFF.

This clonotype was recorded many times. The J gene is TRBJ2-6, the V gene TRBV14; D possibly matches TRBD1 or TRBD2 (5 bases each). V lost 1 base and J lost 0, with 13 bases in between. The CDR3 contains 18 residues. The V gene's germline CDR1 is SGHDN and CDR2 FVKESK. The DNA for the CDR3 is TGTGCCAGCAGCCAAGGGGGACGGAGGAGCTCTGGGGCCAACGTCCTGACTTTC. Protein product: CASSQGGRRSSGANVLTF.

J is TRBJ2-2 and V is TRBV29-1, with a tentative D call TRBD1 (6 bases). This CDR3 has 15 amino acids. V lost 5 bases to trimming and J lost 1 base, with 14 bases between them. Germline CDR1 is SQVTM and CDR2 is ANQGSEA. Here the CDR3 reads CSVIPGQRNTGELFF. CDR3 nucleotides: TGCAGCGTTATCCCGGGACAAAGGAACACCGGGGAGCTGTTTTTT.

A few counts support this clonotype. The chain employs TRBV12-3 or TRBV12-4 and TRBJ2-3; 8 bases fit TRBD2. V was pared by 3 bases and J by 1 base, with 0 bases of the junction left unmatched. The CDR3 totals 14 residues. The CDR3 region is CASSLTSGTDTQYF. Here the CDR3 DNA reads TGTGCCAGCAGTTTGACTAGCGGCACAGATACGCAGTATTTT.

This clonotype was observed a handful of times. V usage is TRBV27 and J usage is TRBJ2-7; D is uncertain. The CDR3 consists of 12 residues. Trimming pared 7 bases from V and 3 bases from J, leaving 10 bases between. Germline V gene lookup returns CDR1 MNHEY and CDR2 SMNVEV (reference sequence). The CDR3 is CASTNTLYEQYF. CDR3 sequence (DNA): TGTGCCAGCACCAATACTCTCTACGAGCAGTACTTC.

At least ten counts were recorded for this clonotype. V and J are TRBV7-2 and TRBJ2-1; 7 positions agree with TRBD1. V dropped 2 bases and J dropped 7; count of bases not matched to a gene: 8. CDR1 is SGHTA, CDR2 FQGNSA, per germline. This CDR3 spans 15 amino acids. This CDR3 is CASSLRGQRVNEQFF. CDR3 sequence (DNA): TGTGCCAGCAGCTTAAGGGGACAGAGAGTTAATGAGCAGTTCTTC. Complete variable domain (other parts from reference TRBV7-2 and TRBJ2-1): GAGVSQSPSNKVTEKGKDVELRCDPISGHTALYWYRQSLGQGLEFLIYFQGNSAPDKSGLPSDRFSAERTGGSVSTLTIQRTQQEDSAVYLCASSLRGQRVNEQFFGPGTRLTVL.

This clonotype was seen ten or more times. The chain is built from TRBV11-2 and TRBJ1-4; TRBD1 is a possible D gene (5 bases). The CDR3 runs 14 residues. Germline V gene lookup returns CDR1 SGHAT and CDR2 FQNNGV. Trimming stripped 1 base from V and 9 bases from J, with 12 bases between. CDR3 residues: CASSLGTRPKKLFF. The CDR3, as DNA: TGTGCCAGCAGCTTAGGGACAAGGCCAAAAAAACTGTTTTTT.